This TCR beta chain was sequenced in a study of radiotherapy plus CTLA-4 blockade in lung cancer. Study at large: Objective responses arose in approximately 19% of patients, and roughly 31% experienced disease control. Notes on the study in general: It was early blood T cell clone dynamics, with interferon-beta, that reportedly best predicted response. Blood-borne expansion of tumor-derived TCR clones followed radiotherapy plus ipilimumab.

The CDR3 sequence is 14 residues long. Germline V gene lookup returns CDR1 ENHRY and CDR2 SYGVKD. Trimming took off 5 bases at V and 6 bases at J, with 17 bases between the two ends. Data came from immunoSEQ multiplex PCR; TCRdb stores just in-frame clones and leaves some out. The sample holds about 90,000 clones; about 80% are singletons and the top ten take roughly 14%. This clone was counted a single time. The target antigen is unknown. Sequences were derived from peripheral blood, sampled from a patient treated with radiotherapy plus ipilimumab. The TCR sequence derives from a human donor with non-small cell lung cancer that progressed on radiotherapy plus ipilimumab. The V gene is TRBV10-3, the J gene TRBJ2-7, with D perhaps TRBD1 (6 bases). The CDR3 region has the DNA TGTGCCATCAGTTCCGGACAGTCTACGGGCGAGCAGTACTTC. It is translated as CAISSGQSTGEQYF.